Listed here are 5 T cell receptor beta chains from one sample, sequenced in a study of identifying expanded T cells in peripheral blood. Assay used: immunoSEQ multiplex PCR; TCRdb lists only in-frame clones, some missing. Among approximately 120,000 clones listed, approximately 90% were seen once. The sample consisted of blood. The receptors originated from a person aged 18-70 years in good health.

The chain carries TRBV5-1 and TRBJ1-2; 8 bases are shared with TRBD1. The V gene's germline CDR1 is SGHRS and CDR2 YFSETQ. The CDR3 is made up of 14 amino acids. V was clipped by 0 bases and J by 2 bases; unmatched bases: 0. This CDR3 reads CASSLDRGNYGYTF. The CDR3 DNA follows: TGCGCCAGCAGCTTGGACAGGGGGAACTATGGCTACACCTTC. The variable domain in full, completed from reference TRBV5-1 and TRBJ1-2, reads KAGVTQTPRYLIKTRGQQVTLSCSPISGHRSVSWYQQTPGQGLQFLFEYFSETQRNKGNFPGRFSGRQFSNSRSEMNVSTLELGDSALYLCASSLDRGNYGYTFGSGTRLTVV.

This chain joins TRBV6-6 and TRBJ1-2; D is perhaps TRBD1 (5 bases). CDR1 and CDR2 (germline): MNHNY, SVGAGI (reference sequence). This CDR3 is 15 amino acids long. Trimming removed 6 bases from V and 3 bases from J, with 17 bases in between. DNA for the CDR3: TGTGCCAGCAGCCGACCGACAGCGGCGGACTATGGCTACACCTTC. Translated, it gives CASSRPTAADYGYTF.

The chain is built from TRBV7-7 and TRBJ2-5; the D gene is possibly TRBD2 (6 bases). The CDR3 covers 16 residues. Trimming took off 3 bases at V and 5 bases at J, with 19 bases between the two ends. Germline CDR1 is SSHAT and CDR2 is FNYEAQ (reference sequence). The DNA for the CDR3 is TGTGCCAGCAGCTTTAGCGGACTCCCTGGGGTGGAGACCCAGTACTTC. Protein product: CASSFSGLPGVETQYF.

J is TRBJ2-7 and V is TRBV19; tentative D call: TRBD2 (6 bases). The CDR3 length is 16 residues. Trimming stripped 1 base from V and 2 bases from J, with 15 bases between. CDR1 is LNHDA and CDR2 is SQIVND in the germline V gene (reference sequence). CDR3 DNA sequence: TGTGCCAGTAGTATAGGGGGCCGGGAGCGCACCTACGAGCAGTACTTC. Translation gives CASSIGGRERTYEQYF.

This CDR3 reads CASSLTPGHLNYGYTF. The CDR3 DNA is TGTGCCAGCAGCTTAACGCCGGGACACTTGAACTATGGCTACACCTTC. This rearrangement joins TRBV7-9 to TRBJ1-2; D might be TRBD1 (6 bases). The CDR3 has 16 amino acids. Trimming pared 2 bases from V and 2 bases from J, leaving 15 bases between. The germline V gene has CDR1 SEHNR and CDR2 FQNEAQ (reference sequence).